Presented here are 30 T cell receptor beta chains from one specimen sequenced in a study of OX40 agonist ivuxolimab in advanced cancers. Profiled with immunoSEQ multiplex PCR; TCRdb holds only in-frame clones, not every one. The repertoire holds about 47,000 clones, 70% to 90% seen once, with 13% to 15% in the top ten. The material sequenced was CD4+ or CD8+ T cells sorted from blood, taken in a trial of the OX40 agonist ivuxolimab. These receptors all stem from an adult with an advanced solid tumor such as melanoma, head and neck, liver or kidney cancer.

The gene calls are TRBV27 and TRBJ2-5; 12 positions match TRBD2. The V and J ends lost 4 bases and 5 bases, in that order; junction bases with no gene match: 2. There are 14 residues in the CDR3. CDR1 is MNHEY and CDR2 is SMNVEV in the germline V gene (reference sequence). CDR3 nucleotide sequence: TGTGCCAGCAGTTGGACTAGCGGGGCTGAGACCCAGTACTTC. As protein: CASSWTSGAETQYF.

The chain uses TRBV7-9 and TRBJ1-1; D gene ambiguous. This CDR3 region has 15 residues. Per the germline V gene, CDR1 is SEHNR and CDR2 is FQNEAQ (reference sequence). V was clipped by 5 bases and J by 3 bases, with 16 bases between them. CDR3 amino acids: CASSPPAARHTEAFF. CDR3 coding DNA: TGTGCCAGCAGCCCACCCGCGGCCCGTCACACTGAAGCTTTCTTT. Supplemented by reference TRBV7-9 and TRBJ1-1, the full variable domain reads DTGVSQNPRHKITKRGQNVTFRCDPISEHNRLYWYRQTLGQGPEFLTYFQNEAQLEKSRLLSDRFSAERPKGSFSTLEIQRTEQGDSAMYLCASSPPAARHTEAFFGQGTRLTVV.

DNA of the CDR3: TGTGCCAGTAGTATAGACCTGGCGACTGAAGCTTTCTTT. It yields the protein CASSIDLATEAFF. The chain has TRBV19 and TRBJ1-1; D is uncertain. Trimming removed 0 bases from V and 5 bases from J, with 7 bases in between. Germline CDR1 is LNHDA and CDR2 is SQIVND (reference sequence). CDR3 size: 13 residues.

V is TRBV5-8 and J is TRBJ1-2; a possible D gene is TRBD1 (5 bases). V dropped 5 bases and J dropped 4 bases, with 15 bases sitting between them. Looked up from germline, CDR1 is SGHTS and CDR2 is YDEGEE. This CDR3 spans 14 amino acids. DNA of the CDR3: TGTGCCAGCAGAATGGGGCTCAGGGCCTATGGCTACACCTTC. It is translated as CASRMGLRAYGYTF.

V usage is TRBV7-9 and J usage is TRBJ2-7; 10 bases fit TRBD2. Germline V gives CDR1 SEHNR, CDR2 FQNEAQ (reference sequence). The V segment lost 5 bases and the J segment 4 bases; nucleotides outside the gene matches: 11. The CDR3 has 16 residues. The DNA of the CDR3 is TGTGCCAGCAGCGTGGCAAGCGGGGGGGCCTGGTACGAGCAGTACTTC. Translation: CASSVASGGAWYEQYF.

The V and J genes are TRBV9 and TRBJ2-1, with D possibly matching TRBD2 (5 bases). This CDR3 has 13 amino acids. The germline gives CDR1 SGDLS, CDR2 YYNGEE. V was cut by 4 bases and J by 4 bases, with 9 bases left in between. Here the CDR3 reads CASSPGVYNEQFF. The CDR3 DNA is TGTGCCAGCAGCCCCGGGGTATACAATGAGCAGTTCTTC.

The CDR3 region has the DNA TGTGCCAGCAGCCCCGGGGACACCCGAGCTCTGAACACCGGGGAGCTGTTTTTT. As protein: CASSPGDTRALNTGELFF. The J gene is TRBJ2-2, the V gene TRBV11-2; D possibly corresponds to TRBD1 (6 bases). V dropped 5 bases and J dropped 1 base, with 20 bases sitting between them. Germline CDR1 and CDR2: SGHAT and FQNNGV. The CDR3 sequence is 18 residues long.

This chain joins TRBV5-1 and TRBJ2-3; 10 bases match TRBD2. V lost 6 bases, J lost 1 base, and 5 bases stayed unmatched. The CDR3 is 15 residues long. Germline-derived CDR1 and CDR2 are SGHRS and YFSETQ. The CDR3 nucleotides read TGCGCCAGCAACCCTGGGACTAGCGGCACAGATACGCAGTATTTT. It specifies CASNPGTSGTDTQYF.

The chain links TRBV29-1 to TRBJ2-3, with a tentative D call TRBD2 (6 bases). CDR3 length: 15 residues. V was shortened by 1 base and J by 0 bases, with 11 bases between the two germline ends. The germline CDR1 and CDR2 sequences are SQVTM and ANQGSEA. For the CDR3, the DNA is TGCAGCGTTGAAGTGGCGGGGACTAGCACAGATACGCAGTATTTT. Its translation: CSVEVAGTSTDTQYF.

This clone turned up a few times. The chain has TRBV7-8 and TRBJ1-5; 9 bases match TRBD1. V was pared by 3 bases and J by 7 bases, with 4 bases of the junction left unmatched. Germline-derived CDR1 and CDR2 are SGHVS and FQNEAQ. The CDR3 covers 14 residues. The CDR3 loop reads CASSFRQGDQPQHF. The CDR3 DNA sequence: TGTGCCAGCAGCTTCCGACAGGGGGACCAGCCCCAGCATTTT. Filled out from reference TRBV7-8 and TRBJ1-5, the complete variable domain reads GAGVSQSPRYKVAKRGQDVALRCDPISGHVSLFWYQQALGQGPEFLTYFQNEAQLDKSGLPSDRFFAERPEGSVSTLKIQRTQQEDSAVYLCASSFRQGDQPQHFGDGTRLSIL.

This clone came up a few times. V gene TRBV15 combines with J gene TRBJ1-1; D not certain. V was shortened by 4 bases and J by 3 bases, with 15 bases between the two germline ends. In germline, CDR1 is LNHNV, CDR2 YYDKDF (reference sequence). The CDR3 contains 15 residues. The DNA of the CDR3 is TGTGCCACCAGCACTACTAAAGACCCTGACACTGAAGCTTTCTTT. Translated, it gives CATSTTKDPDTEAFF.

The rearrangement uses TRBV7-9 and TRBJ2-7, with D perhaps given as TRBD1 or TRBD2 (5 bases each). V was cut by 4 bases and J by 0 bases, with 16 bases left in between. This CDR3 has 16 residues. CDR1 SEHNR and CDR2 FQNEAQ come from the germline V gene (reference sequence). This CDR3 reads CASSSGTFSGSYEQYF. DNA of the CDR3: TGTGCCAGCAGCTCCGGGACCTTCTCCGGCTCCTACGAGCAGTACTTC.

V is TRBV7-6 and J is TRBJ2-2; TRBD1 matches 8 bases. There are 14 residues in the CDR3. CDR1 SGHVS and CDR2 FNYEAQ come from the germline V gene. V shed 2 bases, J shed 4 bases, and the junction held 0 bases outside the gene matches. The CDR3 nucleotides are TGTGCCAGCAGCTTACAGGGGGCCACCGGGGAGCTGTTTTTT. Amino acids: CASSLQGATGELFF. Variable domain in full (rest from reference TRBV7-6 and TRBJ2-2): GAGVSQSPRYKVTKRGQDVALRCDPISGHVSLYWYRQALGQGPEFLTYFNYEAQQDKSGLPNDRFSAERPEGSISTLTIQRTEQRDSAMYRCASSLQGATGELFFGEGSRLTVL.

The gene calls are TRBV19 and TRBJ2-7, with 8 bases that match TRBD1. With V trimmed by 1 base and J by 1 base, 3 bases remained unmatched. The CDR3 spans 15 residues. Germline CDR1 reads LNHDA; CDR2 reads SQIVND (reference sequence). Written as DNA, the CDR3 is TGTGCCAGTAGTATAGGGACAGGGTTTTCCTACGAGCAGTACTTC. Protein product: CASSIGTGFSYEQYF.

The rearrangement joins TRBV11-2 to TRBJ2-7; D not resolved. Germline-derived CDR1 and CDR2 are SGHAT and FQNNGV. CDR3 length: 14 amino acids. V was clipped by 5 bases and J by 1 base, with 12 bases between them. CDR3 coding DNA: TGTGCCAGCAGCCTAGTCGGGCAGTCCTACGAGCAGTACTTC. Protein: CASSLVGQSYEQYF. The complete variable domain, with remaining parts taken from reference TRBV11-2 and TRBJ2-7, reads EAGVAQSPRYKIIEKRQSVAFWCNPISGHATLYWYQQILGQGPKLLIQFQNNGVVDDSQLPKDRFSAERLKGVDSTLKIQPAKLEDSAVYLCASSLVGQSYEQYFGPGTRLTVT.

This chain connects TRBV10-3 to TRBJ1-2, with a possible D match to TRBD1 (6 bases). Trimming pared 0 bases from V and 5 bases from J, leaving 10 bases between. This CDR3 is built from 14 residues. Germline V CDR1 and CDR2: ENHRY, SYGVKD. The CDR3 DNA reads TGTGCCATCAGTGAGTCGGACAGAGGGTATGGCTACACCTTC. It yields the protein CAISESDRGYGYTF.

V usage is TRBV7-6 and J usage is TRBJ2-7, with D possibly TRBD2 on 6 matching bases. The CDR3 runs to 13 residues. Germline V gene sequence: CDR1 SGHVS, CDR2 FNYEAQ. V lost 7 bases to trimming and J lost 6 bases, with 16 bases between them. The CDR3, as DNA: TGTGCCAGCAACACGGAGGGGACTGGCGAGCAGTACTTC. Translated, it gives CASNTEGTGEQYF.

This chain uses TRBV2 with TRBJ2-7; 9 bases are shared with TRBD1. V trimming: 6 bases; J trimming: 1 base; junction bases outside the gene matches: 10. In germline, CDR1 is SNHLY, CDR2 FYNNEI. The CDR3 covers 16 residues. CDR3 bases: TGTGCCAGCAGCCCAAATCCCGGGACAGGGTCCTACGAGCAGTACTTC. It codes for CASSPNPGTGSYEQYF.

The DNA of the CDR3 is TGTGCCAGTAGTATAGATTACGAGACAGCCATCTACGAGCAGTACTTC. Amino acids: CASSIDYETAIYEQYF. This chain uses TRBV19 with TRBJ2-7, with TRBD1 as a possible D gene (5 bases). Trimming stripped 0 bases from V and 3 bases from J, with 15 bases between. CDR3 length equals 16 residues. Germline V gene sequence: CDR1 LNHDA, CDR2 SQIVND (reference sequence).

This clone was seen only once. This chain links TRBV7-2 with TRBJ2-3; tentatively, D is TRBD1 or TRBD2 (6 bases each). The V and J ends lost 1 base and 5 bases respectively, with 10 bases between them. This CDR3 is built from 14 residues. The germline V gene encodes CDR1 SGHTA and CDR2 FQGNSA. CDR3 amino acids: CASSLGGAGDTQYF. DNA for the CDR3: TGTGCCAGCAGCTTAGGGGGGGCCGGAGATACGCAGTATTTT.

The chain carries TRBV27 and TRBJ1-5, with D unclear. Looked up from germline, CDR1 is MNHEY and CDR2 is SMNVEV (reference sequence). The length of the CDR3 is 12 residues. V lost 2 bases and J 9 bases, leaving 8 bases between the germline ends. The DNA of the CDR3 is TGTGCCAGCAGTTTACCCTTGGGGCCCCAGCATTTT. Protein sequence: CASSLPLGPQHF.

The CDR3 DNA is TGTGCCAGCAGCTTGGGCACCCAGGGGTATTTTAATGAAAAACTGTTTTTT. It codes for CASSLGTQGYFNEKLFF. This chain connects TRBV5-5 to TRBJ1-4, with D maybe TRBD1 (6 bases). The germline gives CDR1 SGHKS, CDR2 YYEKEE (reference sequence). Trimming cost V 0 bases and J 4 bases, with 16 bases left between them. This CDR3 contains 17 residues. The full variable domain, its missing parts supplied by reference TRBV5-5 and TRBJ1-4, is DAGVTQSPTHLIKTRGQQVTLRCSPISGHKSVSWYQQVLGQGPQFIFQYYEKEERGRGNFPDRFSARQFPNYSSELNVNALLLGDSALYLCASSLGTQGYFNEKLFFGSGTQLSVL.

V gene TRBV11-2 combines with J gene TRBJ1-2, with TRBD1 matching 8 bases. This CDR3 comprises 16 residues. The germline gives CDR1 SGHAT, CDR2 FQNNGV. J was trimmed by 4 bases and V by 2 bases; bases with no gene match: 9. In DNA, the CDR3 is TGTGCCAGCAGCTTAAGTGGGACAGGTAGCCTCTATGGCTACACCTTC. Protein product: CASSLSGTGSLYGYTF.

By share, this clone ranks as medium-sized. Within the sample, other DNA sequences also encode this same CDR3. The CDR3 here is CASSLENRDGYTF. In DNA form, the CDR3 reads TGTGCCAGCAGCTTAGAGAACAGGGATGGCTACACCTTC. The chain carries TRBV7-9 and TRBJ1-2; D possibly corresponds to TRBD1 (6 bases). The V gene's germline CDR1 is SEHNR and CDR2 FQNEAQ (reference sequence). The V end lost 1 base, the J end lost 6 bases, and 9 bases lay between the germline ends. The CDR3 runs 13 residues.

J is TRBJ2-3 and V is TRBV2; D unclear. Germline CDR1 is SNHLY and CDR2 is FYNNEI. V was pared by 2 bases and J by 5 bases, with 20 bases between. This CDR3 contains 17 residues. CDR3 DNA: TGTGCCAGCAGTGAAAATCCAGGACCCTTGGTTAAAGATACGCAGTATTTT. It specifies CASSENPGPLVKDTQYF. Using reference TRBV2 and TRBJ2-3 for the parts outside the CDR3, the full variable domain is EPEVTQTPSHQVTQMGQEVILRCVPISNHLYFYWYRQILGQKVEFLVSFYNNEISEKSEIFDDQFSVERPDGSNFTLKIRSTKLEDSAMYFCASSENPGPLVKDTQYFGPGTRLTVL.

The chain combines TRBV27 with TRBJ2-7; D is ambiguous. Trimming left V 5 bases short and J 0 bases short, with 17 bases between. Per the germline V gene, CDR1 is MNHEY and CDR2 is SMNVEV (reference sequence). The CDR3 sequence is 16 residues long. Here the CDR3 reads CASSPMLSTSSYEQYF. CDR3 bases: TGTGCCAGCAGTCCCATGTTATCAACGAGCTCCTACGAGCAGTACTTC.

The CDR3 spells CASSQDLAAGLTYEQYF. CDR3 DNA sequence: TGCGCCAGCAGCCAAGATCTGGCAGCGGGTCTCACCTACGAGCAGTACTTC. The chain joins TRBV4-3 to TRBJ2-7; a possible D gene is TRBD2 (6 bases). There are 17 residues in the CDR3. Germline V CDR1 and CDR2: LGHNA, YSLEER. V lost 0 bases and J 2 bases, leaving 17 bases between the germline ends.

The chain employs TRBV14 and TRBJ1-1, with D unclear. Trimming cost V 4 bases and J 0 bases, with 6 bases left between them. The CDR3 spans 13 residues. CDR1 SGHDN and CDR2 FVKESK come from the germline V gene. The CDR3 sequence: CASSPGLNTEAFF. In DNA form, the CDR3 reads TGTGCCAGCAGCCCCGGCTTGAACACTGAAGCTTTCTTT.

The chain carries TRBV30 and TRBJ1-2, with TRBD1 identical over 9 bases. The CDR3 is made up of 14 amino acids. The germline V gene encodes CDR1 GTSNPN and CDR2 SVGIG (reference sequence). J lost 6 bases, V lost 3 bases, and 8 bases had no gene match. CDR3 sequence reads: CAWSATGGRDGYTF. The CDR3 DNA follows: TGTGCCTGGAGCGCAACAGGGGGCCGGGATGGCTACACCTTC.

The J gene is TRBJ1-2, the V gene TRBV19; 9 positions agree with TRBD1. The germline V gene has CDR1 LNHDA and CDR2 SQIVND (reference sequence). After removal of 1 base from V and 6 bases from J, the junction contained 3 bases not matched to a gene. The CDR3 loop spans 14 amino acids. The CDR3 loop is CASSIGGTGNGYTF. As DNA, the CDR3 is TGTGCCAGTAGTATAGGGGGGACAGGGAATGGCTACACCTTC.